This T cell receptor beta chain derives from a study of human T cells and chemical hapten exposure. V dropped 7 bases and J dropped 8 bases, with 15 bases sitting between them. CDR1 and CDR2 from the germline V gene are MDHEN and SYDVKM. CDR3 length: 14 residues. This clonotype has a count of ten or more. During construction of the library, unique molecular identifiers were attached to individual cDNA molecules for quantitative, reproducible TCR counting. TCRdb independently ran MiXCR on the RACE reads; one entry per CDR3 protein. The sample shows 190,000 or so distinct CDR3 sequences, 24% of them seen only once. Time point described: patch test 3, about 24 weeks after DPC sensitization. Treatment defined: therapeutic diphenylcyclopropenone sensitization with weekly scalp DPC.

The starting material was whole blood, obtained in connection with sensitization to the hapten diphenylcyclopropenone (DPC). The origin of this receptor is a woman in her thirties or forties with alopecia areata. Some clones in this sample may be carry-over from other donors' samples. The chain combines TRBV28 with TRBJ1-6, with D possibly TRBD1 on 6 matching bases. This chain's CDR3 is CASTPAGEDSPLHF. In DNA form, the CDR3 reads TGTGCCAGCACCCCGGCAGGGGAGGATTCACCCCTCCACTTT.